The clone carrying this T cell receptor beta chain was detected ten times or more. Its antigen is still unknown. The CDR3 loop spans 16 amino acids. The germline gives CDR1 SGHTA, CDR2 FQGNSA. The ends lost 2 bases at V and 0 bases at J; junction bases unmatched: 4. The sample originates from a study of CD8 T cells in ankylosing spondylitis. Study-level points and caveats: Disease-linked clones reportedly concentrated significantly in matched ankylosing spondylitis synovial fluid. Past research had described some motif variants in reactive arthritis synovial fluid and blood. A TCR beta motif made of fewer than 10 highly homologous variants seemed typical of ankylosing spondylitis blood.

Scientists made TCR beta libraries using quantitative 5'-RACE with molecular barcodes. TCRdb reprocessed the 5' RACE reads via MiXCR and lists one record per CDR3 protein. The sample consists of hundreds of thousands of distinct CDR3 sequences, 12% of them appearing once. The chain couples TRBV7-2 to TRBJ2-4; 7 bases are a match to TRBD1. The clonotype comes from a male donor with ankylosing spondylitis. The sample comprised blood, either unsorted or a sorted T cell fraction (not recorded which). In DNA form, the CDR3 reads TGTGCCAGCAGCTTAAGGACAGGCCTAGCCAAAAACATTCAGTACTTC. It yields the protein CASSLRTGLAKNIQYF. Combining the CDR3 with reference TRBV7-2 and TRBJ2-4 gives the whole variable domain GAGVSQSPSNKVTEKGKDVELRCDPISGHTALYWYRQSLGQGLEFLIYFQGNSAPDKSGLPSDRFSAERTGGSVSTLTIQRTQQEDSAVYLCASSLRTGLAKNIQYFGAGTRLSVL.